This T cell receptor beta chain was sequenced for a study of T-cell reconstitution after alpha-beta-depleted transplantation in children. Study-wide results and limits: In some patients, recipient T cells and intrathymic progenitors surviving conditioning explained high day-60 diversity. Expanded graft clones numbering several hundred reportedly gave rise to alpha-beta T cells about two months after transplant.

To note about this clonotype: The antigen remains undetermined.

TCRbeta library preparation incorporated unique molecular identifiers. TCRdb reprocessed the PCR reads via MiXCR and lists one record per CDR3 protein. The profile shows 800,000 to 1,000,000 distinct CDR3 sequences, 25% to 30% of them singletons. CDR1 is MNHEY and CDR2 is SVGAGI in the germline V gene. V gave up 4 bases and J gave up 1 base, with 18 bases separating them. CDR3 length: 17 residues. This receptor was obtained from a boy under three years old who had a stem cell transplant for SCID, so the T cells may come from the graft donor. This rearrangement joins TRBV6-5 to TRBJ2-3; D may be TRBD2 (6 bases). Here the sequenced sample was PBMCs, mostly from graft donor cells, taken 360 days after TCRalphabeta/CD19-depleted stem cell transplant. The CDR3 bases are TGTGCCAGCAGTTCCCGGGGAGGCTTAACCCGCACAGATACGCAGTATTTT. Translation: CASSSRGGLTRTDTQYF.